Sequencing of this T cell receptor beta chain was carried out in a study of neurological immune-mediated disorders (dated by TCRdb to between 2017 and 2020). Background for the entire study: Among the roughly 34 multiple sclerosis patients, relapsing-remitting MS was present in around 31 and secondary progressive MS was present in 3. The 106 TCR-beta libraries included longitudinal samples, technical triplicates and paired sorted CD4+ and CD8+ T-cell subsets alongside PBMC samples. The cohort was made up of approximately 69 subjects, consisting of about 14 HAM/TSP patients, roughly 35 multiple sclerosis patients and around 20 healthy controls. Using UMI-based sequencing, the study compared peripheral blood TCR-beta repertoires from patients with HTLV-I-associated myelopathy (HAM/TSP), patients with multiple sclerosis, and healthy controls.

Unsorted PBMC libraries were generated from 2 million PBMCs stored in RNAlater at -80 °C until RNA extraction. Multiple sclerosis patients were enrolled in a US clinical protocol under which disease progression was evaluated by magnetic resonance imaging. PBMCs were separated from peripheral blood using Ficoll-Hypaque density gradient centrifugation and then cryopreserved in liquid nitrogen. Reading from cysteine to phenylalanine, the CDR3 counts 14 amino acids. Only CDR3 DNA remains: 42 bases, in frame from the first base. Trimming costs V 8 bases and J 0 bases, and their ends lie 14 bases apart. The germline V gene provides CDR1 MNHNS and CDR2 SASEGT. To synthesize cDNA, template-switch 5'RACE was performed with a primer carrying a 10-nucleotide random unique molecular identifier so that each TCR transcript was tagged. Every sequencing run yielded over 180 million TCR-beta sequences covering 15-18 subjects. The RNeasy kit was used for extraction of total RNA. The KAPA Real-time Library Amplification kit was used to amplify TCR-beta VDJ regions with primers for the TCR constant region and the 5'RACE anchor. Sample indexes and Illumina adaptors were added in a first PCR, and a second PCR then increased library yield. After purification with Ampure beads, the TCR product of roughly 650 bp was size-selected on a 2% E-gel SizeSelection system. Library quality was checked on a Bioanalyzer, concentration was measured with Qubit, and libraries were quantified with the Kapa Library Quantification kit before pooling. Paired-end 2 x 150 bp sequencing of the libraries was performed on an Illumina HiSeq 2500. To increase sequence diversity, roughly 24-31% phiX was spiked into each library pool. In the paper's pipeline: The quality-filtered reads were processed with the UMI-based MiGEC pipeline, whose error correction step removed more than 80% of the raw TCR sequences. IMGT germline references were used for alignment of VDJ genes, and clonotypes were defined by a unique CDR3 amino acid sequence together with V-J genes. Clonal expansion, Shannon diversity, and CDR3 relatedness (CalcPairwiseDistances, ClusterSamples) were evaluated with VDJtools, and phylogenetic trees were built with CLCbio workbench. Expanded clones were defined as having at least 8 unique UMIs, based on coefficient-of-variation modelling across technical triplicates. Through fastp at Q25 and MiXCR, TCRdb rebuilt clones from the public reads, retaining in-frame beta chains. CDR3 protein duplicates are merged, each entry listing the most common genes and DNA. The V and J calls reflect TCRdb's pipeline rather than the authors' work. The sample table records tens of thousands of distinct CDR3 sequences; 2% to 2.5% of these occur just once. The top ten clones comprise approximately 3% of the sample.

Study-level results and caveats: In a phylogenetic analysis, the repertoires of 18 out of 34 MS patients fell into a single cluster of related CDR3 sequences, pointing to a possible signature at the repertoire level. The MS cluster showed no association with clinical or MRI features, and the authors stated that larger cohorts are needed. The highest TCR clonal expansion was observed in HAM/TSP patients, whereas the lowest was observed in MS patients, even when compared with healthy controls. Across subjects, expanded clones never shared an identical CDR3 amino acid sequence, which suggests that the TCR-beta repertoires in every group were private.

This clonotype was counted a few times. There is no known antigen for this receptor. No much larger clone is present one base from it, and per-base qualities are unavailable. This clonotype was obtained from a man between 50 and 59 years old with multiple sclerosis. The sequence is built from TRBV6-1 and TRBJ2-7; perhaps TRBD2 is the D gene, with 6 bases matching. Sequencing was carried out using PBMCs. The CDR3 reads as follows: CASDSGHSSYEQYF. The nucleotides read TGTGCCAGCGATAGCGGCCACAGCTCCTACGAGCAGTACTTC.